This paragraph reports one T cell receptor beta chain. The CDR3 consists of 17 residues. Germline assignment: CDR1 SQVTM and CDR2 ANQGSEA. V gave up 3 bases and J gave up 0 bases; unmatched junction bases: 12. These data belong to a study of blood T cell repertoires in COVID-19. Assay: immunoSEQ multiplex PCR; the TCRdb copy retains only in-frame clones and omits some. The sample lists approximately 360,000 clones, around 89% seen once, with over 0.9% in the top ten. The sequence was collected from a woman aged 30 to 39 with acute COVID-19. The chain employs TRBV29-1 and TRBJ2-3; 7 positions agree with TRBD2. The sample consisted of PBMCs or T cells enriched from blood (not recorded which). This CDR3 reads CSVEGTIWGTSTDTQYF. The CDR3 region has the DNA TGCAGCGTTGAGGGGACTATTTGGGGTACTAGCACAGATACGCAGTATTTT.